The following is a T cell receptor (beta chain) sequence with its context. Everyone who took part was roughly 18 to 89 years old, and they came from 20 to 25 US areas. Cohort assignment relied on participant-reported clinical history. Authors' methods: From reference gene primer amplification, estimates of nucleated cell counts were derived. Assay: immunoSEQ multiplex PCR; the TCRdb copy retains only in-frame clones and omits some. V, J and clone size are taken as reported in that table, and D and trimming were inferred from the DNA itself. Of hundreds of thousands of clones listed, 70% to 90% are singletons. The CDR3 runs 14 residues. The germline V and J ends were trimmed by 3 bases and 3 bases, with 12 bases remaining between them. Germline V gene data show CDR1 as SGHRS and CDR2 as YFSETQ. This sample was included in a study of blood T cell repertoires in COVID-19.

The TCR sequence derives from a woman aged 55-70 years in a cohort exposed to, infected with or recovered from COVID-19 (not recorded which). The genes are TRBV5-1 and TRBJ1-2, with D uncertain. Sequenced sample: PBMCs or T cells enriched from blood (not recorded which). The CDR3 spells CASSSDLTDYGYTF. The CDR3 DNA reads TGCGCCAGCAGCTCCGACCTCACAGACTATGGCTACACCTTC.